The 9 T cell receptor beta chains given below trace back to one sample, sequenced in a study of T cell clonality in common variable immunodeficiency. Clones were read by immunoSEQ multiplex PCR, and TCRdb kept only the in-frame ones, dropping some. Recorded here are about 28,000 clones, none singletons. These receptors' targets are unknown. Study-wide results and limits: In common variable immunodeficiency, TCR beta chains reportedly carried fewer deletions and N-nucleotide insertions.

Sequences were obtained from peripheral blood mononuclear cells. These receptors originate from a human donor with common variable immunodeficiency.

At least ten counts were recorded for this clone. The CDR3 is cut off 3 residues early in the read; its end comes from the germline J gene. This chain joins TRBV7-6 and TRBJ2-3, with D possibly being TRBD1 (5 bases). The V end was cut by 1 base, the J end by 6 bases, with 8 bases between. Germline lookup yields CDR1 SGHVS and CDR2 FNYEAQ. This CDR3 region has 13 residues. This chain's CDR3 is CASSLDGADTQYF. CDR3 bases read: TGTGCCAGCAGCTTAGATGGGGCGGATACG.

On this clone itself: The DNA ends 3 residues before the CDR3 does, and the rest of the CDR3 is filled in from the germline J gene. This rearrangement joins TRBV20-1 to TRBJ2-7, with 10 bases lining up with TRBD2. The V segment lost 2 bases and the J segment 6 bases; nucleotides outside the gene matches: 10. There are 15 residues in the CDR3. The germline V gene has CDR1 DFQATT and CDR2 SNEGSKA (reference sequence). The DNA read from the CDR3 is TGCAGTGCTAGAAAACTAGCGGGGCTTGGTGGCGAG. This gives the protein CSARKLAGLGGE. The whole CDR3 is CSARKLAGLGGEQYF.

Here the CDR3 reads CSASLGLAGLKTQYF. The sequenced part of the CDR3 DNA is TGCAGTGCTAGTTTGGGACTAGCGGGGCTAAAGACC. The rearrangement uses TRBV20-1 and TRBJ2-5; 13 nucleotides agree with TRBD2. The CDR3 end is not reached by the read, which stops 3 residues before it; the germline J gene fills it in. The length of the CDR3 is 15 residues. Looked up from germline, CDR1 is DFQATT and CDR2 is SNEGSKA (reference sequence). J lost 6 bases, V lost 3 bases, and 7 bases had no gene match.

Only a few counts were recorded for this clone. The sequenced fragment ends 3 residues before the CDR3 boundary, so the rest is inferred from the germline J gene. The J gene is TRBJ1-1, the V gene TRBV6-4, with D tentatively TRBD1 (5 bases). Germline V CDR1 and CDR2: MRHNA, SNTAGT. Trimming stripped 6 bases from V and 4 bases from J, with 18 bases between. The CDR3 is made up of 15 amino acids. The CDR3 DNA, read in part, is TGTGCCAGCAGGGAATCAGGGTGGGAACTCACTGAA. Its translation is CASRESGWELTE. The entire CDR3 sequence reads CASRESGWELTEAFF.

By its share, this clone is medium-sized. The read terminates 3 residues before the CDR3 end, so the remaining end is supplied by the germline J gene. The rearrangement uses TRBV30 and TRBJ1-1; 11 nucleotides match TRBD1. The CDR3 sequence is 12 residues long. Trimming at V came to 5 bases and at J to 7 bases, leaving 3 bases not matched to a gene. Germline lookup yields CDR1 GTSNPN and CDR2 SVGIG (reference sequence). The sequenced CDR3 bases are TGTGCCTGGGGACAGGGGGCAGGTGAA. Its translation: CAWGQGAGE. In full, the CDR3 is CAWGQGAGEAFF.

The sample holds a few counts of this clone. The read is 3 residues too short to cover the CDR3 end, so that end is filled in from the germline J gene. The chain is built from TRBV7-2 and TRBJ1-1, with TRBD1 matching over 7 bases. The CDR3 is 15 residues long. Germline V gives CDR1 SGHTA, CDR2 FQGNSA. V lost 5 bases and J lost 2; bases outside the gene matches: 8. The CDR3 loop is CASSLKTGPNTEAFF. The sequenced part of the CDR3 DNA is TGTGCCAGCAGCCTCAAGACAGGGCCTAACACTGAA.

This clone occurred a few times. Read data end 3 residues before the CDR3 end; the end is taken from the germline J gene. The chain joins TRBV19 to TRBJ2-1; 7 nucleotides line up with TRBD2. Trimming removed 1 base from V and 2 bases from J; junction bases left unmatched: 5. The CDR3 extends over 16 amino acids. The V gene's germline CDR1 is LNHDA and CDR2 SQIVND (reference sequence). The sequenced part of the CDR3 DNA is TGTGCCAGTAGTATAGTTAAAAGCGGGGCCTACAATGAG. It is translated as CASSIVKSGAYNE. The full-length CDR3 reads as CASSIVKSGAYNEQFF. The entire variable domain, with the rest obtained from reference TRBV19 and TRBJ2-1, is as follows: DGGITQSPKYLFRKEGQNVTLSCEQNLNHDAMYWYRQDPGQGLRLIYYSQIVNDFQKGDIAEGYSVSREKKESFPLTVTSAQKNPTAFYLCASSIVKSGAYNEQFFGPGTRLTVL.

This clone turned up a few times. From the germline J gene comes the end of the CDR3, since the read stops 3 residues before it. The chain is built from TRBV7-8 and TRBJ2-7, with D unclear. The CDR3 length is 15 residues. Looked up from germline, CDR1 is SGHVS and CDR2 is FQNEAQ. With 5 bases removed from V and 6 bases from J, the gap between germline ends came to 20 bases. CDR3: CASSTLTRSRSEQYF. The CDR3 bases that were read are TGTGCCAGCAGCACACTAACCCGAAGTCGAAGCGAG.

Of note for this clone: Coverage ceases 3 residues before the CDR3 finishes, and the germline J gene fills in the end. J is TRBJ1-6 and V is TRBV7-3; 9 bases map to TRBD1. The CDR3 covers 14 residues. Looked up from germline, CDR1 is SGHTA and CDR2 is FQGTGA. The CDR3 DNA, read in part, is TGTGCCAGCAGCTTATGGGACAGGGTGGCGCCC. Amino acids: CASSLWDRVAP. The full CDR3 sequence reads CASSLWDRVAPLHF.